This T cell receptor (beta chain) was sequenced for a study of tissue T cells after allogeneic stem cell transplantation. General study results and limits: Tissue-detected TCR repertoire was only partly captured by blood and spleen T cells. Within patients, tissue anatomy strongly shaped TCR repertoire composition. Which tissue TCRs were alloreactive or antigen-specific was not determined. Some clones might be persisting host cells.

The CDR3 length is 11 residues. CDR1 NNHNN and CDR2 SYGAGS come from the germline V gene (reference sequence). V gave up 1 base and J gave up 6 bases, with 5 bases separating them. This sample's time point: mouse harvest day 7 after allogeneic transplant. Tail vein injection delivered 10^7 T-cell-depleted bone marrow cells and 10^6 splenic CD5+ T cells. Tissues came from B6→BALB/c major-mismatch GVHD mice at day 7 or 14. Sequenced by immunoSEQ multiplex PCR; TCRdb stores in-frame clones only, minus some. Of about 7,900 clones in the sample, under 50% were seen once. Remarks on this clone: Its antigen is not identified. Gene labels here are mouse ones. The read gets to within 1 residue of the CDR3 end, and the germline J gene fills in the rest.

Sequencing was done on a sample of gut tissue. This receptor was identified in a female BALB/c mouse given C57BL/6 T cells with graft-versus-host disease after an allogeneic hematopoietic cell transplant. The chain recombines TRBV13-2 with TRBJ2-7; maybe TRBD1 (5 bases). CDR3 bases read: TGTGCCAGCGGTGATAGGGGTGAACAGTAC. It translates to CASGDRGEQY. In full, the CDR3 is CASGDRGEQYF.